This TCR beta chain was captured by sequencing in a study of blood T cells in healthy people across ages. Study outcomes and limitations: Diversity of TCR beta correlated strongly with naive T cell percentage.

This clonotype was recorded a few times. The antigen is unknown. Primed by a sample-barcoded 5' primer and a J-beta primer mix, a second PCR proceeded for about 6 to 11 cycles. Tags on each cDNA molecule came from a template-switch adaptor with 12 random nucleotides. TCRdb itself ran the 5' RACE reads through MiXCR, one entry per CDR3 protein. Of 650,000 to 800,000 distinct CDR3 sequences in the sample, 40% to 50% were seen once. At least 7 million PBMCs were isolated per sample. The CDR3 has 15 residues. V lost 5 bases, J lost 3 bases, and 6 bases stayed unmatched. The origin of this receptor is a man between 60 and 75 years old in good health. The sequencing input was blood. V is TRBV12-3 or TRBV12-4 and J is TRBJ2-5; TRBD1 matches 10 bases. The CDR3 region is CASSRDRGQKETQYF. The DNA of the CDR3 is TGTGCCAGCAGTCGGGACAGGGGACAGAAAGAGACCCAGTACTTC.